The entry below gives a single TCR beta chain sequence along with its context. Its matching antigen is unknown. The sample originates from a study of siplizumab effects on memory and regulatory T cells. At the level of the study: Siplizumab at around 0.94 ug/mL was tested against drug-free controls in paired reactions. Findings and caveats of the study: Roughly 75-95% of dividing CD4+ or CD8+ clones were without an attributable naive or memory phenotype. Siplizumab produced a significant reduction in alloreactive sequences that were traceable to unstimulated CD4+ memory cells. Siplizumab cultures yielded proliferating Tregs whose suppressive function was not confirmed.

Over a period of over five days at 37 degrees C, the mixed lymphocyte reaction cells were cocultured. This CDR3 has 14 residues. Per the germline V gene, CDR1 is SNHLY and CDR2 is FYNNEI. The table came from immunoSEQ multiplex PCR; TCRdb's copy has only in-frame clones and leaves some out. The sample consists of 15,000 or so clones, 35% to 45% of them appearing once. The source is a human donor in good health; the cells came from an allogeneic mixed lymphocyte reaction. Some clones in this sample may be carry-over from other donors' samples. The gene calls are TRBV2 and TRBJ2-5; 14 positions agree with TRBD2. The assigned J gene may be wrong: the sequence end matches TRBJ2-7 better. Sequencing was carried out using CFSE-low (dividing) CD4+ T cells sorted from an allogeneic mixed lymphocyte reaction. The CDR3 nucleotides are TGTGCCAGCAGGGGGACTAGCGGGAGCTACGAGCAGTACTTC. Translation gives CASRGTSGSYEQYF.